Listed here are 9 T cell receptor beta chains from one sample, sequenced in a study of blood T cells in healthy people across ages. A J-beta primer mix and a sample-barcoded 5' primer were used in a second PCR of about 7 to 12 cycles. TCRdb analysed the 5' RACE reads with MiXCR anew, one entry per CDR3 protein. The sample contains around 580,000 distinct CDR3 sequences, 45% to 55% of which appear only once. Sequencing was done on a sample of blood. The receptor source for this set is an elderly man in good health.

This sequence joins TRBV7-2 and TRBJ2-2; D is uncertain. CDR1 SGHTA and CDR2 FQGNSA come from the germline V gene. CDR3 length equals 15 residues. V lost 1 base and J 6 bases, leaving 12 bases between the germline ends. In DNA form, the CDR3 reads TGTGCCAGCAGCTTAGAGCTTTTAAGTCCCGGGGAGCTGTTTTTT. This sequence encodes CASSLELLSPGELFF.

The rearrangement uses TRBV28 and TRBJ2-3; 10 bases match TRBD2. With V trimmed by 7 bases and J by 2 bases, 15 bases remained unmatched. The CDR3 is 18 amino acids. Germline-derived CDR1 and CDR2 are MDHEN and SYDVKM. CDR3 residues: CASIRGLAGVLTTDTQYF. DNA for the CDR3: TGTGCCAGCATCCGAGGGCTAGCGGGAGTTTTAACCACAGATACGCAGTATTTT. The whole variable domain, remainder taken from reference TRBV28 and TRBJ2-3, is DVKVTQSSRYLVKRTGEKVFLECVQDMDHENMFWYRQDPGLGLRLIYFSYDVKMKEKGDIPEGYSVSREKKERFSLILESASTNQTSMYLCASIRGLAGVLTTDTQYFGPGTRLTVL.

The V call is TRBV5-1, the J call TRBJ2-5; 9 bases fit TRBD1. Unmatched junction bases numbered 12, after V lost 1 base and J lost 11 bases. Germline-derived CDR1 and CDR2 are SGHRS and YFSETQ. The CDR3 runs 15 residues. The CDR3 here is CASSLWGQGSNEQYF. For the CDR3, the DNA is TGCGCCAGCAGCTTGTGGGGACAGGGCTCCAATGAGCAGTACTTC.

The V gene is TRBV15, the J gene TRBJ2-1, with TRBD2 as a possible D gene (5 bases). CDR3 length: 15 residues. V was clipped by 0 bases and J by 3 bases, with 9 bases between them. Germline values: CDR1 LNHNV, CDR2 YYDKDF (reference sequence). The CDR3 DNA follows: TGTGCCACCAGCAGAGATGCGGGCAGCTACAATGAGCAGTTCTTC. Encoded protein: CATSRDAGSYNEQFF.

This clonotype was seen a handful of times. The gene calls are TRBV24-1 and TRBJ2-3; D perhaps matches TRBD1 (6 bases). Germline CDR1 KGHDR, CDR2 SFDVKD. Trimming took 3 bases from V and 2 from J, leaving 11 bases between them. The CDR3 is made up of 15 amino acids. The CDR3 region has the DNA TGTGCCACCAGTGATCAGGGGTCTTCCACAGATACGCAGTATTTT. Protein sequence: CATSDQGSSTDTQYF.

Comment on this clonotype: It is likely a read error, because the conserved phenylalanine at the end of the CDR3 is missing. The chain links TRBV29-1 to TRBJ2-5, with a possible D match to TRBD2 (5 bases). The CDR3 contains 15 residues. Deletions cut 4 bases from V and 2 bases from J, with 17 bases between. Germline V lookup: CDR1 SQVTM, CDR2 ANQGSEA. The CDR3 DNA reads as TGCAGCGTTGGGGTGCTTGCAGCGGAACAAGAGACCCAGTACCTC. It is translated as CSVGVLAAEQETQYL.

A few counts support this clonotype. Here the CDR3 reads CASREPYGVETQYF. The DNA for the CDR3 is TGTGCCAGCCGGGAGCCTTACGGAGTCGAGACCCAGTACTTC. V and J are TRBV2 and TRBJ2-5; maybe TRBD2 (6 bases). The V gene lost 8 bases and the J gene lost 5 bases, with 18 bases spanning the gap. The CDR3 is 14 residues long. Germline CDR1 SNHLY, CDR2 FYNNEI. Supplemented by reference TRBV2 and TRBJ2-5, the full variable domain reads EPEVTQTPSHQVTQMGQEVILRCVPISNHLYFYWYRQILGQKVEFLVSFYNNEISEKSEIFDDQFSVERPDGSNFTLKIRSTKLEDSAMYFCASREPYGVETQYFGPGTRLLVL.

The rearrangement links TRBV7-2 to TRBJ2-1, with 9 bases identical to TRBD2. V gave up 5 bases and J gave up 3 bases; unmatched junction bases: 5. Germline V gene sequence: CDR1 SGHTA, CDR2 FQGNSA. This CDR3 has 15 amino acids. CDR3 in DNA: TGTGCCAGCAGCACCGGGACTAGCCACTACAATGAGCAGTTCTTC. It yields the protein CASSTGTSHYNEQFF.

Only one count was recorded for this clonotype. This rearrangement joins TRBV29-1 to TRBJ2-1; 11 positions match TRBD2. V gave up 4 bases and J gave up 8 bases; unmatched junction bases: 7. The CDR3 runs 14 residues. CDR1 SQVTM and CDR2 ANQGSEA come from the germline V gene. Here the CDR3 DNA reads TGCAGCGTTGGGGGTAGCGGGGGGGCACATGAGCAGTTCTTC. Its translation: CSVGGSGGAHEQFF.